This TCR beta chain derives from a study of cytomegalovirus exposure and HLA in healthy donors. PCR employed 60 Vbeta and 13 Jbeta primers. Libraries were prepared by immunoSEQ multiplex PCR; TCRdb keeps only in-frame clonotypes and omits some of them. Counted here are roughly 120,000 clones, roughly 85% occurring once; the ten biggest clones make up about a fifth. It was healthy bone marrow donors who served as donors. V trimming: 6 bases; J trimming: 7 bases; junction bases outside the gene matches: 10. There are 13 residues in the CDR3. In germline, CDR1 is SQVTM, CDR2 ANQGSEA. The receptor's source is a man aged 30 to 39 in good health and CMV-seropositive. J is TRBJ1-2 and V is TRBV29-1; 8 nucleotides match TRBD1. Sequencing was done on a sample of PBMCs. The CDR3 is CSVAGQGGGGYTF. Here the CDR3 DNA reads TGCAGCGTGGCTGGACAGGGCGGGGGTGGCTACACCTTC.